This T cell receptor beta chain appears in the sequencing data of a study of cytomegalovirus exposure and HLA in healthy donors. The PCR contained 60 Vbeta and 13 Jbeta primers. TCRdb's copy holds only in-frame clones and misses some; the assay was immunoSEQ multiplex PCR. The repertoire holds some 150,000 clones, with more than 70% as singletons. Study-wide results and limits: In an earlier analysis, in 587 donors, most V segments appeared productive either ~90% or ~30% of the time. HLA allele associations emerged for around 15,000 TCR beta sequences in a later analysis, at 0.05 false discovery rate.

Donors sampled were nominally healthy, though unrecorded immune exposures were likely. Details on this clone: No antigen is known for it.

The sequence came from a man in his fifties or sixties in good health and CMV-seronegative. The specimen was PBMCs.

CDR3 region: CASSPGTSGTTDTQYF. The CDR3 coding sequence is TGCGCCAGCAGCCCTGGGACTAGCGGGACCACAGATACGCAGTATTTT. The V call is TRBV4-3, the J call TRBJ2-3; 13 nucleotides match TRBD2. V dropped 4 bases and J dropped 2; count of bases not matched to a gene: 3. Germline V gives CDR1 LGHNA, CDR2 YSLEER. CDR3 length: 16 amino acids.